The 31 T cell receptor beta chains below come from one sample, sequenced in a study of cytomegalovirus exposure and HLA in healthy donors. PCR was performed using 60 Vbeta and 13 Jbeta primers. Measured with immunoSEQ multiplex PCR; TCRdb has only the in-frame clones, and not every one. The repertoire has 150,000 to 200,000 clones, roughly four fifths of them found once; the top ten carry around 3.5%. What was sequenced was PBMCs. The receptors stem from a man in his forties in good health and CMV-seropositive.

The chain is built from TRBV6-1 and TRBJ1-5; 8 positions match TRBD1. V lost 7 bases to trimming and J lost 6 bases; unmatched junction nucleotides: 5. In germline, CDR1 is MNHNS, CDR2 SASEGT. The CDR3 contains 13 residues. The CDR3 loop is CASNNRGAQPQHF. CDR3 coding DNA: TGTGCCAGCAATAACAGGGGGGCTCAGCCCCAGCATTTT.

This clone came up once. This chain links TRBV25-1 with TRBJ2-7; D might be TRBD2 (5 bases). V shed 4 bases and J shed 2 bases, with 6 bases lying between them. This CDR3 contains 12 residues. CDR1 MGHDK and CDR2 SYGVNS come from the germline V gene. Written as DNA, the CDR3 is TGTGCCAGCAGTGTCGGGGCCTACGAGCAGTACTTC. Its protein product is CASSVGAYEQYF.

V usage is TRBV7-2 and J usage is TRBJ2-5, with D possibly being TRBD2 (6 bases). This CDR3 has 15 amino acids. Looked up from germline, CDR1 is SGHTA and CDR2 is FQGNSA. V was shortened by 1 base and J by 2 bases, with 11 bases between the two germline ends. As DNA, the CDR3 is TGTGCCAGCAGCTTAGTCGGGGGAGTACAAGAGACCCAGTACTTC. It encodes CASSLVGGVQETQYF.

CDR3 DNA sequence: TGTGCCAGCAGCGTTAGCGGGAGCCCCTACAATGAGCAGTTCTTC. Amino acids: CASSVSGSPYNEQFF. This sequence joins TRBV6-6 and TRBJ2-1; 9 bases line up with TRBD2. The J segment lost 2 bases and the V segment lost 6 bases, leaving 5 bases of the junction unmatched. This CDR3 region has 15 residues. From germline, CDR1 is MNHNY and CDR2 SVGAGI (reference sequence).

The chain has TRBV5-4 and TRBJ2-5; 9 positions agree with TRBD1. The CDR3 runs to 15 residues. CDR1 is SGHNT and CDR2 is YYREEE in the germline V gene (reference sequence). The ends lost 0 bases at V and 7 bases at J; junction bases unmatched: 7. The CDR3 coding sequence is TGTGCCAGCAGCTTGGGGGTCCGACAGGGGGGGACCCAGTACTTC. This translates into CASSLGVRQGGTQYF.

V usage is TRBV28 and J usage is TRBJ2-2; 8 bases are shared with TRBD2. This CDR3 comprises 14 residues. Germline trimming cut 6 bases from V and 6 bases from J; bases unmatched to any gene: 6. Per germline, CDR1 MDHEN and CDR2 SYDVKM. This CDR3 is CASRPGGVAGELFF. DNA for the CDR3: TGTGCCAGCAGGCCCGGGGGGGTGGCCGGGGAGCTGTTTTTT. Together with reference TRBV28 and TRBJ2-2, the CDR3 gives the full variable domain: DVKVTQSSRYLVKRTGEKVFLECVQDMDHENMFWYRQDPGLGLRLIYFSYDVKMKEKGDIPEGYSVSREKKERFSLILESASTNQTSMYLCASRPGGVAGELFFGEGSRLTVL.

The chain carries TRBV28 and TRBJ2-1; 12 nucleotides match TRBD2. The CDR3 runs 18 residues. Germline values: CDR1 MDHEN, CDR2 SYDVKM. With 2 bases clipped from V and 10 bases from J, the junction kept 15 bases outside the gene matches. CDR3 DNA sequence: TGTGCCAGCAGTTTACTCGGACTAGCGGGATACCCTCTTGGAGAGCAGTTCTTC. It translates to CASSLLGLAGYPLGEQFF.

The chain uses TRBV2 and TRBJ1-4; TRBD1 might be the D (6 bases). Germline CDR1 and CDR2: SNHLY and FYNNEI. The CDR3 extends over 14 amino acids. The ends were cut back, 7 bases at V and 7 bases at J, with 16 bases in the middle. The CDR3 here is CASNREIMGEKLFF. DNA for the CDR3: TGTGCCAGCAACAGGGAAATTATGGGTGAAAAACTGTTTTTT. Variable domain in full (rest from reference TRBV2 and TRBJ1-4): EPEVTQTPSHQVTQMGQEVILRCVPISNHLYFYWYRQILGQKVEFLVSFYNNEISEKSEIFDDQFSVERPDGSNFTLKIRSTKLEDSAMYFCASNREIMGEKLFFGSGTQLSVL.

The rearrangement uses TRBV15 and TRBJ2-4, with D possibly being TRBD2 (6 bases). V was shortened by 5 bases and J by 0 bases, with 14 bases between the two germline ends. CDR3 length equals 16 residues. Per the germline V gene, CDR1 is LNHNV and CDR2 is YYDKDF (reference sequence). The CDR3 DNA follows: TGTGCCACCAGCGGGGGGAGGCCCTTAGCCAAAAACATTCAGTACTTC. It translates to CATSGGRPLAKNIQYF.

The chain is built from TRBV7-9 and TRBJ2-2; TRBD1 matches at 8 bases. Germline V lookup: CDR1 SEHNR, CDR2 FQNEAQ (reference sequence). The CDR3 consists of 16 residues. With 6 bases clipped from V and 1 base from J, the junction kept 7 bases outside the gene matches. The CDR3 region has the DNA TGTGCCAGCAGTCCACCCGGGACAGGGAACACCGGGGAGCTGTTTTTT. Translation gives CASSPPGTGNTGELFF.

The chain uses TRBV18 and TRBJ2-1, with D perhaps matching TRBD1 (6 bases). Trimming stripped 4 bases from V and 2 bases from J, with 12 bases between. CDR3 length equals 15 residues. Germline V gene data show CDR1 as KGHSH and CDR2 as LQKENI. The CDR3 is CASSLKQGTYNEQFF. The CDR3 region has the DNA TGTGCCAGCTCACTTAAGCAGGGGACCTACAATGAGCAGTTCTTC. Full variable domain (missing parts from reference TRBV18 and TRBJ2-1): NAGVMQNPRHLVRRRGQEARLRCSPMKGHSHVYWYRQLPEEGLKFMVYLQKENIIDESGMPKERFSAEFPKEGPSILRIQQVVRGDSAAYFCASSLKQGTYNEQFFGPGTRLTVL.

A few counts support this clone. A junction boundary mismatches the germline segment, possibly from a read error. The genes are TRBV5-1 and TRBJ2-3; 10 nucleotides match TRBD2. Germline V gene sequence: CDR1 SGHRS, CDR2 YFSETQ. CDR3 length equals 15 residues. The DNA of the CDR3 is TGTGCCAGCAGCTTTACTAGCGGGGCGCGAAGTGCGCAGTATTTT. This encodes CASSFTSGARSAQYF.

The chain links TRBV27 to TRBJ1-1; 7 bases match TRBD1. CDR3 size: 16 residues. Germline assignment: CDR1 MNHEY and CDR2 SMNVEV (reference sequence). Germline trimming cut 5 bases from V and 1 base from J; bases unmatched to any gene: 10. CDR3: CASSPNRGYRNTEAFF. As DNA, the CDR3 is TGTGCCAGCAGTCCAAACAGGGGATATCGGAACACTGAAGCTTTCTTT.

The chain carries TRBV27 and TRBJ1-5; no clear D. This CDR3 has 13 residues. The germline V gene has CDR1 MNHEY and CDR2 SMNVEV (reference sequence). The ends were cut back, 10 bases at V and 6 bases at J, with 16 bases in the middle. The CDR3 sequence: CATFRRRSQPQHF. In DNA, the CDR3 is TGTGCCACCTTCAGACGGAGGTCTCAGCCCCAGCATTTT.

The chain carries TRBV21-1 and TRBJ1-1. TRBV21-1 is a documented pseudogene. This CDR3 has 15 residues. The CDR3 loop reads CASNSPGGPNTEAFF. DNA of the CDR3: TGTGCCAGCAACAGCCCCGGGGGACCGAACACTGAAGCTTTCTTT.

The rearrangement links TRBV14 to TRBJ1-2; D may be TRBD1 (5 bases). The CDR3 covers 15 residues. Germline CDR1 reads SGHDN; CDR2 reads FVKESK. Trimming stripped 1 base from V and 0 bases from J, with 9 bases between. This chain's CDR3 is CASSQGGGANYGYTF. For the CDR3, the DNA is TGTGCCAGCAGCCAAGGCGGGGGAGCTAACTATGGCTACACCTTC.

The gene calls are TRBV28 and TRBJ1-2, with TRBD1 matching 9 bases. The CDR3 sequence is 15 residues long. The germline CDR1 and CDR2 sequences are MDHEN and SYDVKM. With 5 bases clipped from V and 8 bases from J, the junction kept 12 bases outside the gene matches. The CDR3 DNA sequence: TGTGCCAGCAGTCAGATCCCGGGACAGGGCTTCGGCTACACCTTC. It specifies CASSQIPGQGFGYTF.

The gene calls are TRBV5-6 and TRBJ2-7, with 8 bases aligning to TRBD1. The V gene's germline CDR1 is SGHDT and CDR2 YYEEEE. The CDR3 is 17 amino acids. V gave up 2 bases and J gave up 0 bases; unmatched junction bases: 10. CDR3 loop: CASSFQISGGGSYEQYF. CDR3 coding DNA: TGTGCCAGCAGCTTCCAAATATCAGGGGGCGGCTCCTACGAGCAGTACTTC.

This chain joins TRBV28 and TRBJ1-5; D remains ambiguous. Germline assignment: CDR1 MDHEN and CDR2 SYDVKM. This CDR3 is 14 amino acids long. V was pared by 7 bases and J by 1 base, with 11 bases between. The CDR3 nucleotides are TGTGCCAGCACCCCGTGGGCAAGCAATCAGCCCCAGCATTTT. Protein: CASTPWASNQPQHF.

This chain connects TRBV18 to TRBJ2-1; TRBD2 matches 7 bases. Germline V gene lookup returns CDR1 KGHSH and CDR2 LQKENI. Trimming took 0 bases from V and 0 from J; bases not matched to a gene: 2. CDR3 length: 16 amino acids. The CDR3 DNA sequence: TGTGCCAGCTCACCACCGGGGGGGGGCTCCTACAATGAGCAGTTCTTC. It is translated as CASSPPGGGSYNEQFF.

The DNA for the CDR3 is TGTGCCAGCAGTTCCCAATATAGCGGGGGGGCGGAGACCCAGTACTTC. It yields the protein CASSSQYSGGAETQYF. J is TRBJ2-5 and V is TRBV6-6, with TRBD2 matching over 11 bases. CDR3 size: 16 residues. The ends lost 4 bases at V and 5 bases at J; junction bases unmatched: 9. Germline values: CDR1 MNHNY, CDR2 SVGAGI (reference sequence).

The chain employs TRBV19 and TRBJ1-5; TRBD1 agrees at 7 bases. The CDR3 loop spans 15 amino acids. The ends lost 8 bases at V and 3 bases at J; junction bases unmatched: 10. CDR1 is LNHDA and CDR2 is SQIVND in the germline V gene (reference sequence). CDR3 nucleotide sequence: TGTGCCAGTCTAGACAGGGTCACCTACAATCAGCCCCAGCATTTT. As protein: CASLDRVTYNQPQHF.

The chain uses TRBV6-5 and TRBJ2-7; D may be TRBD2 (7 bases). The CDR3 consists of 15 residues. The germline CDR1 and CDR2 sequences are MNHEY and SVGAGI. V lost 6 bases, J lost 1 base, and 16 bases lay in between. Here the CDR3 reads CASRVWGGPSYEQYF. CDR3 nucleotide sequence: TGTGCCAGCAGGGTTTGGGGGGGGCCATCCTACGAGCAGTACTTC.

The chain carries TRBV14 and TRBJ2-2; D is ambiguous. The CDR3 is 13 amino acids. Germline V lookup: CDR1 SGHDN, CDR2 FVKESK. V gave up 1 base and J gave up 7 bases, with 7 bases separating them. The DNA for the CDR3 is TGTGCCAGCAGCCAAGTCCCGAGCGGGGAGCTGTTTTTT. Translating gives CASSQVPSGELFF.

This CDR3 is CASSPGDSFYEQYF. Here the CDR3 DNA reads TGTGCCAGCAGCCCGGGGGACAGTTTCTACGAGCAGTACTTC. The chain couples TRBV13 to TRBJ2-7, with a weak D call TRBD1 (7 bases). Trimming removed 5 bases from V and 3 bases from J, with 14 bases in between. This CDR3 has 14 residues. CDR1 is PRHDT, CDR2 FYEKMQ, per germline (reference sequence).

This clone was counted once. The chain carries TRBV10-1 and TRBJ2-3; the match to TRBD2 covers 11 bases. The germline V gene encodes CDR1 WNHNN and CDR2 SYGVQD (reference sequence). J gave up 6 bases and V 5 bases, and 7 bases lay outside the gene matches. This CDR3 is built from 15 residues. The CDR3 loop reads CASSYQTSGEDTQYF. For the CDR3, the DNA is TGCGCCAGCAGTTACCAGACTAGCGGGGAGGATACGCAGTATTTT.

This clone was detected only a few times. This chain joins TRBV29-1 and TRBJ2-2; TRBD1 might be the D (6 bases). Germline values: CDR1 SQVTM, CDR2 ANQGSEA. The CDR3 runs to 14 residues. With 7 bases removed from V and 2 bases from J, the gap between germline ends came to 14 bases. CDR3 coding DNA: TGCAGCGCGAGGACAGAGCCCAACACCGGGGAGCTGTTTTTT. It codes for CSARTEPNTGELFF.

V is TRBV20-1 and J is TRBJ2-7; D call uncertain. Trimming took 4 bases from V and 4 from J, leaving 8 bases between them. Per the germline V gene, CDR1 is DFQATT and CDR2 is SNEGSKA (reference sequence). CDR3 length: 11 residues. The CDR3 spells CSATPGYEQYF. The CDR3 coding sequence is TGCAGTGCTACCCCGGGTTACGAGCAGTACTTC.

This chain uses TRBV29-1 with TRBJ2-2, with 9 bases fitting TRBD1. CDR1 and CDR2 (germline): SQVTM, ANQGSEA. The trim removed 0 bases at V and 10 bases at J, leaving 3 bases unmatched. This CDR3 is 13 amino acids long. CDR3 in amino acids: CSVEEQGAAELFF. In DNA, the CDR3 is TGCAGCGTTGAAGAACAGGGGGCGGCGGAGCTGTTTTTT.

V usage is TRBV28 and J usage is TRBJ1-1; D not resolved. The ends were cut back, 4 bases at V and 8 bases at J, with 14 bases in the middle. The germline V gene has CDR1 MDHEN and CDR2 SYDVKM. The length of the CDR3 is 13 residues. CDR3: CASSSPGGWEAFF. The CDR3 nucleotides read TGTGCCAGCAGTTCCCCGGGAGGCTGGGAAGCTTTCTTT. Looking up the rest from reference TRBV28 and TRBJ1-1 gives the full variable domain: DVKVTQSSRYLVKRTGEKVFLECVQDMDHENMFWYRQDPGLGLRLIYFSYDVKMKEKGDIPEGYSVSREKKERFSLILESASTNQTSMYLCASSSPGGWEAFFGQGTRLTVV.

The chain employs TRBV6-5 and TRBJ1-3; the match to TRBD1 covers 9 bases. J was trimmed by 8 bases and V by 0 bases; bases with no gene match: 8. CDR1 MNHEY and CDR2 SVGAGI come from the germline V gene. The CDR3 length is 16 residues. The CDR3 coding sequence is TGTGCCAGCAGTTACTCGGGAACAGGGGGCTTATACACCATATATTTT. Its protein product is CASSYSGTGGLYTIYF.